Following are 5 T cell receptor beta chains from one sample sequenced in a study of T cell changes during pregnancy in multiple sclerosis (dated by TCRdb to about 2019). Library preparation used the immunoSEQ multiplex PCR assay. TCRdb mirrors the immuneACCESS table, restricted to in-frame sequences. Some clones are absent from its copies; in checked studies, under half trace to an unresolved V gene, and the reason for the others is unknown. Recorded for this sample are about 45,000 clones; 91% of them occurred a single time. The ten largest clones add up to 2.9% of the sample. Material: CD8+ T cells from peripheral blood mononuclear cells, obtained in the second trimester of pregnancy. These receptors originate from a female donor with multiple sclerosis, enrolled in a pregnancy study.

The chain has TRBV6-1 and TRBJ2-7; perhaps TRBD1 as D (6 bases). V shed 5 bases and J shed 0 bases, with 14 bases lying between them. CDR1 and CDR2 from the germline V gene are MNHNS and SASEGT. This CDR3 is 15 amino acids long. This chain's CDR3 is CASSTTGSGSYEQYF. The CDR3 DNA reads as TGTGCCAGCAGTACGACAGGTTCGGGCTCCTACGAGCAGTACTTC.

The chain has TRBV27 and TRBJ1-6; D possibly corresponds to TRBD1 (5 bases). Germline V lookup: CDR1 MNHEY, CDR2 SMNVEV (reference sequence). The CDR3 extends over 17 amino acids. Trimming stripped 7 bases from V and 2 bases from J, with 18 bases between. The chain's CDR3 is CASISGEGKTYNSPLHF. In nucleotides, the CDR3 is TGTGCCAGCATCTCCGGGGAGGGGAAGACCTATAATTCACCCCTCCACTTT.

J is TRBJ2-3 and V is TRBV29-1, with a weak D call TRBD2 (5 bases). Germline V gene sequence: CDR1 SQVTM, CDR2 ANQGSEA. V lost 6 bases to trimming and J lost 10 bases, with 11 bases between them. CDR3 length: 10 amino acids. The DNA for the CDR3 is TGCAGCGTCATACTAGAGGCGCAGTATTTT. This encodes CSVILEAQYF.

This chain uses TRBV9 with TRBJ2-1; 13 bases agree with TRBD2. In germline, CDR1 is SGDLS, CDR2 YYNGEE. The length of the CDR3 is 15 residues. V was pared by 4 bases and J by 10 bases, with 8 bases of the junction left unmatched. CDR3 coding DNA: TGTGCCAGCAGCATTCCGGGACTAGCGGGGAGGGAGCAGTTCTTC. It codes for CASSIPGLAGREQFF.

CDR3 residues: CASSQELGSEKLFF. DNA for the CDR3: TGTGCCAGCAGCCAAGAACTAGGTAGTGAAAAACTGTTTTTT. The chain uses TRBV14 and TRBJ1-4; D uncertain. The ends were cut back, 0 bases at V and 7 bases at J, with 9 bases in the middle. Germline V gene data show CDR1 as SGHDN and CDR2 as FVKESK. CDR3 size: 14 residues.